The clone carrying this T cell receptor (beta chain) was counted ten times or more. Its target is unknown. This record belongs to a study of Graves' ophthalmopathy and Graves' hyperthyroidism. Study outcomes and limitations: The model forecast ophthalmopathy progression, reaching 60% to 71% sensitivity and around 72% specificity.

As the template, RNA transcripts were used to amplify TCR beta CDR3 regions. Following a first-round RT-PCR that used HTBI primers, a second-round multiplex PCR was carried out. TCRdb independently ran MiXCR on the multiplex PCR reads; one entry per CDR3 protein. The sample contains about 210,000 distinct CDR3 sequences, 25% to 30% of which appear only once. V dropped 4 bases and J dropped 5 bases, with 20 bases sitting between them. The CDR3 sequence is 16 residues long. The germline CDR1 and CDR2 sequences are MNHNS and SASEGT. This clonotype was sampled from a man between 50 and 59 years old with Graves' ophthalmopathy. Material: peripheral blood. V is TRBV6-1 and J is TRBJ2-5, with D tentatively TRBD1 (5 bases). CDR3 bases: TGTGCCAGCAGTGGCTATCAAACTTACAGGACGGAGACCCAGTACTTC. Residues: CASSGYQTYRTETQYF.